The 24 T cell receptor beta chains listed next were all sequenced from one sample in a study of cytomegalovirus exposure and HLA in healthy donors. The PCR employed 60 Vbeta primers together with 13 Jbeta primers. TCRdb keeps only in-frame clones here, not all; method: immunoSEQ multiplex PCR. The sample holds 130,000 or so clones, less than 85% seen once. The material sequenced was PBMCs. The receptors derive from a man aged 40-49 years in good health and CMV-seronegative.

The gene calls are TRBV5-1 and TRBJ1-2, with a possible D match to TRBD1 (5 bases). CDR3 length: 15 residues. The germline CDR1 and CDR2 sequences are SGHRS and YFSETQ. Deletions cut 2 bases from V and 8 bases from J, with 19 bases between. The CDR3, as DNA: TGCGCCAGCAGCTTCGGTCAGGACCCTCGGGGGGGCTACACCTTC. This gives the protein CASSFGQDPRGGYTF.

The sample holds one count of this clone. This chain joins TRBV6-5 and TRBJ1-1; 9 bases are a match to TRBD1. With V trimmed by 7 bases and J by 5 bases, 11 bases remained unmatched. The CDR3 spans 15 residues. CDR1 and CDR2 from the germline V gene are MNHEY and SVGAGI. CDR3 sequence (DNA): TGTGCCAGCACCGGGACAGGGATCAGTTGGACTGAAGCTTTCTTT. Protein: CASTGTGISWTEAFF.

The chain links TRBV4-3 to TRBJ1-3; 9 bases are shared with TRBD1. J was trimmed by 2 bases and V by 4 bases; bases with no gene match: 6. This CDR3 spans 16 amino acids. Germline CDR1 reads LGHNA; CDR2 reads YSLEER. CDR3 in DNA: TGCGCCAGCAGCCGATTGACAGGGGGTACTGGAAACACCATATATTTT. Translating it yields CASSRLTGGTGNTIYF.

The chain employs TRBV29-1 and TRBJ2-3; TRBD2 aligns across 11 bases. The germline V gene has CDR1 SQVTM and CDR2 ANQGSEA. This CDR3 has 15 residues. The trim removed 6 bases at V and 0 bases at J, leaving 5 bases unmatched. CDR3 in amino acids: CSVRLAGGSTDTQYF. DNA of the CDR3: TGCAGCGTCCGTTTAGCGGGAGGGAGCACAGATACGCAGTATTTT.

The V call is TRBV7-9, the J call TRBJ1-5, with 9 bases matching TRBD1. This CDR3 is 16 amino acids long. V lost 6 bases and J lost 0; bases outside the gene matches: 6. Germline CDR1 reads SEHNR; CDR2 reads FQNEAQ (reference sequence). CDR3 nucleotides: TGTGCCAGCAGTCAAACGGGACAGGGTAGCAATCAGCCCCAGCATTTT. It encodes CASSQTGQGSNQPQHF.

The chain joins TRBV28 to TRBJ1-5; D remains unclear. Trimming took off 5 bases at V and 7 bases at J, with 6 bases between the two ends. Germline-derived CDR1 and CDR2 are MDHEN and SYDVKM. This CDR3 is built from 11 residues. The CDR3 sequence is CASSLEQPQHF. In DNA, the CDR3 is TGTGCCAGCAGTCTAGAACAGCCCCAGCATTTT. Full variable domain (remainder filled in from reference TRBV28 and TRBJ1-5): DVKVTQSSRYLVKRTGEKVFLECVQDMDHENMFWYRQDPGLGLRLIYFSYDVKMKEKGDIPEGYSVSREKKERFSLILESASTNQTSMYLCASSLEQPQHFGDGTRLSIL.

This clone came up a few times. V and J are TRBV5-1 and TRBJ2-7; 11 bases agree with TRBD2. The J segment lost 7 bases and the V segment lost 4 bases, leaving 19 bases of the junction unmatched. The CDR3 has 18 residues. The V gene's germline CDR1 is SGHRS and CDR2 YFSETQ. The CDR3: CASSNRVGVAGGPGEQYF. The DNA for the CDR3 is TGCGCCAGCAGCAATAGGGTGGGAGTAGCGGGAGGGCCAGGTGAGCAGTACTTC.

V is TRBV28 and J is TRBJ1-5; TRBD1 agrees at 10 bases. The ends lost 3 bases at V and 7 bases at J; junction bases unmatched: 18. The germline gives CDR1 MDHEN, CDR2 SYDVKM. This CDR3 comprises 19 residues. The CDR3, as DNA: TGTGCCAGCAGTTTCCCCGGGACAGGGGCGAGGGGTTATGGGCAGCCCCAGCATTTT. Translating it yields CASSFPGTGARGYGQPQHF. Filled out from reference TRBV28 and TRBJ1-5, the complete variable domain reads DVKVTQSSRYLVKRTGEKVFLECVQDMDHENMFWYRQDPGLGLRLIYFSYDVKMKEKGDIPEGYSVSREKKERFSLILESASTNQTSMYLCASSFPGTGARGYGQPQHFGDGTRLSIL.

The chain joins TRBV6-1 to TRBJ2-1, with D perhaps TRBD2 (5 bases). The CDR3 sequence is 14 residues long. V gave up 4 bases and J gave up 4 bases, with 11 bases separating them. Germline loops: CDR1 MNHNS, CDR2 SASEGT. The CDR3 region has the DNA TGTGCCAGCAGTGGTCCGTGGACTTACAATGAGCAGTTCTTC. Protein: CASSGPWTYNEQFF.

The V and J genes are TRBV6-1 and TRBJ2-1, with TRBD1 matching 10 bases. This CDR3 is built from 13 residues. CDR1 and CDR2 from the germline V gene are MNHNS and SASEGT. J was trimmed by 7 bases and V by 6 bases; bases with no gene match: 3. Written as DNA, the CDR3 is TGTGCCAGCAGCGACAGGGGGCAGAATGAGCAGTTCTTC. Translated: CASSDRGQNEQFF.

V usage is TRBV30 and J usage is TRBJ2-7; 7 bases are shared with TRBD1. Germline V gene data show CDR1 as GTSNPN and CDR2 as SVGIG (reference sequence). The CDR3 contains 14 residues. V trimming: 2 bases; J trimming: 6 bases; junction bases outside the gene matches: 10. The CDR3 sequence: CAWSSQGVVPEQYF. CDR3 bases: TGTGCCTGGAGTAGTCAGGGGGTAGTCCCCGAGCAGTACTTC.

The V gene is TRBV27, the J gene TRBJ1-6; D is undetermined. This CDR3 has 13 amino acids. V was cut by 8 bases and J by 6 bases, with 11 bases left in between. Germline values: CDR1 MNHEY, CDR2 SMNVEV (reference sequence). This chain's CDR3 is CASRVDGNSPLHF. The CDR3, as DNA: TGTGCCAGCCGGGTCGATGGTAATTCACCCCTCCACTTT.

The rearrangement uses TRBV4-1 and TRBJ2-7; 9 bases align to TRBD1. V lost 3 bases and J lost 3; bases outside the gene matches: 0. CDR1 and CDR2 from the germline V gene are MGHRA and YSYEKL. The CDR3 is 13 amino acids. The CDR3 DNA follows: TGCGCCAGCAGCCAGACAGGGGGCTACGAGCAGTACTTC. Protein sequence: CASSQTGGYEQYF.

Note on this clone: The junction differs from germline at one of its ends, possibly a read error. The sample has other DNA sequences that encode this CDR3 too. The chain links TRBV5-1 to TRBJ2-5, with TRBD2 matching over 10 bases. The V gene's germline CDR1 is SGHRS and CDR2 YFSETQ. The CDR3 loop spans 16 amino acids. CDR3 coding DNA: TGCGCTAGCAGCTTGGCCCGGACTAGCGGCCAAGAGACCCAGTACTTC. Translation: CASSLARTSGQETQYF.

This clone appeared a few times. This chain uses TRBV7-8 with TRBJ2-1, with D perhaps matching TRBD2 (5 bases). Germline CDR1 reads SGHVS; CDR2 reads FQNEAQ. The CDR3 is made up of 19 amino acids. V was cut by 6 bases and J by 1 base, with 25 bases left in between. The CDR3 DNA sequence: TGTGCCAGCAGTTTTAGCCCAAATGACTACGTAGTTTCCTACAATGAGCAGTTCTTC. Translated: CASSFSPNDYVVSYNEQFF. The whole variable domain, filled in from reference TRBV7-8 and TRBJ2-1, reads GAGVSQSPRYKVAKRGQDVALRCDPISGHVSLFWYQQALGQGPEFLTYFQNEAQLDKSGLPSDRFFAERPEGSVSTLKIQRTQQEDSAVYLCASSFSPNDYVVSYNEQFFGPGTRLTVL.

The rearrangement links TRBV2 to TRBJ1-1, with 10 bases fitting TRBD1. This CDR3 is built from 15 residues. After removal of 6 bases from V and 4 bases from J, the junction contained 8 bases not matched to a gene. The germline V gene has CDR1 SNHLY and CDR2 FYNNEI. The CDR3 protein is CASSAGQGVPTEAFF. The CDR3 DNA reads as TGTGCCAGCAGCGCCGGACAGGGGGTTCCCACTGAAGCTTTCTTT.

This chain links TRBV29-1 with TRBJ1-1; D not certain. The germline V gene has CDR1 SQVTM and CDR2 ANQGSEA. V was trimmed by 4 bases and J by 5 bases, leaving 11 bases between them. The CDR3 is 12 residues long. DNA for the CDR3: TGCAGCGTTGTTGGTAGGGAGACTGAAGCTTTCTTT. It is translated as CSVVGRETEAFF.

The V and J genes are TRBV14 and TRBJ1-6; D is unclear. The germline CDR1 and CDR2 sequences are SGHDN and FVKESK. Trimming removed 3 bases from V and 6 bases from J, with 12 bases in between. The CDR3 has 15 amino acids. CDR3 sequence (DNA): TGTGCCAGCAGCCACCTAGCGGCGTCTAATTCACCCCTCCACTTT. It codes for CASSHLAASNSPLHF.

The chain is built from TRBV19 and TRBJ1-2; TRBD1 matches at 7 bases. Germline V gene data show CDR1 as LNHDA and CDR2 as SQIVND (reference sequence). V was pared by 10 bases and J by 6 bases, with 8 bases of the junction left unmatched. CDR3 length: 12 amino acids. The CDR3 sequence: CATIGTVDGYTF. The CDR3 DNA reads TGTGCCACCATCGGGACAGTAGATGGCTACACCTTC.

The chain joins TRBV6-1 to TRBJ1-2, with 9 nucleotides matching TRBD1. Germline loops: CDR1 MNHNS, CDR2 SASEGT. Trimming removed 8 bases from V and 6 bases from J; junction bases left unmatched: 7. CDR3 length: 13 amino acids. The CDR3 sequence is CASSYRGRDGYTF. CDR3 bases: TGTGCCAGCTCTTACAGGGGGCGGGATGGCTACACCTTC.

J is TRBJ2-7 and V is TRBV18; D remains ambiguous. V gave up 2 bases and J gave up 4 bases, with 12 bases separating them. Looked up from germline, CDR1 is KGHSH and CDR2 is LQKENI. The CDR3 contains 14 residues. The CDR3 spells CASSPFETGYEQYF. The CDR3 DNA sequence: TGTGCCAGCTCACCATTTGAGACTGGATACGAGCAGTACTTC.

The chain carries TRBV6-1 and TRBJ2-1, with D uncertain. V was pared by 4 bases and J by 1 base, with 14 bases between. Germline lookup yields CDR1 MNHNS and CDR2 SASEGT. The CDR3 is 16 residues long. The CDR3 nucleotides read TGTGCCAGCAGTGCAACTTCTCTGCGGTCCTACAATGAGCAGTTCTTC. This encodes CASSATSLRSYNEQFF.

In its sample, this clone was seen once. This chain joins TRBV11-2 and TRBJ1-2; perhaps TRBD1 as D (5 bases). V shed 1 base and J shed 1 base, with 13 bases lying between them. The germline CDR1 and CDR2 sequences are SGHAT and FQNNGV. This CDR3 has 16 residues. The CDR3 protein is CASSLGAGMGNYGYTF. DNA of the CDR3: TGTGCCAGCAGCTTAGGGGCAGGGATGGGTAACTATGGCTACACCTTC. Looking up the rest from reference TRBV11-2 and TRBJ1-2 gives the full variable domain: EAGVAQSPRYKIIEKRQSVAFWCNPISGHATLYWYQQILGQGPKLLIQFQNNGVVDDSQLPKDRFSAERLKGVDSTLKIQPAKLEDSAVYLCASSLGAGMGNYGYTFGSGTRLTVV.

The chain links TRBV27 to TRBJ1-1; D perhaps matches TRBD1 (6 bases). Trimming stripped 1 base from V and 11 bases from J, with 11 bases between. Germline CDR1 MNHEY, CDR2 SMNVEV (reference sequence). This CDR3 has 12 residues. CDR3 in amino acids: CASSLLGARAFF. In nucleotides, the CDR3 is TGTGCCAGCAGTTTATTGGGGGCGCGGGCTTTCTTT.